The source of this T cell receptor (beta chain) is a study of T cell changes during pregnancy in multiple sclerosis. The V end lost 3 bases, the J end lost 0 bases, and 10 bases lay between the germline ends. The CDR3 runs 15 residues. Looked up from germline, CDR1 is SGHNT and CDR2 is YYREEE (reference sequence). The data were produced by immunoSEQ multiplex PCR, yet TCRdb's version contains in-frame clones alone and is incomplete. The sample lists approximately 100,000 clones, 90% to 95% occurring once. The receptor's source is a female donor with multiple sclerosis, enrolled in a pregnancy study. The chain uses TRBV5-4 and TRBJ1-3; D is perhaps TRBD1 (5 bases). The material was peripheral blood, obtained before pregnancy. The CDR3 nucleotides are TGTGCCAGCAGCTCGGACACTTTCTCTGGAAACACCATATATTTT. It encodes CASSSDTFSGNTIYF.